The 30 T cell receptor beta chains listed next were all sequenced from one sample in a study of T cells in localized non-small cell lung cancer. The method was immunoSEQ multiplex PCR; TCRdb's version includes in-frame clones alone and lacks a portion of them. The table includes about 19,000 clones, around nine tenths detected once. The material was peripheral blood, obtained before any cancer treatment. These receptors all come from a male donor aged 60 or older with stage I squamous cell lung carcinoma.

V is TRBV6-5 and J is TRBJ1-2; no reliable D call. Deletions cut 2 bases from V and 8 bases from J, with 18 bases between. Germline CDR1 is MNHEY and CDR2 is SVGAGI. CDR3 length equals 15 residues. CDR3 nucleotides: TGTGCCAGCAGTTACACCAACCTGGTCTCTCAGGGCTACACCTTC. This gives the protein CASSYTNLVSQGYTF.

The gene calls are TRBV4-1 and TRBJ1-1; D may be TRBD1 (6 bases). The CDR3 spans 17 residues. The V and J ends lost 1 base and 0 bases respectively, with 15 bases between them. Germline values: CDR1 MGHRA, CDR2 YSYEKL. CDR3 bases: TGCGCCAGCAGCCAAGGGTTTACTCAGGGGATGAACACTGAAGCTTTCTTT. This encodes CASSQGFTQGMNTEAFF.

The genes are TRBV2 and TRBJ2-7; weak D call: TRBD1 (5 bases). The V end was cut by 4 bases, the J end by 4 bases, with 8 bases between. Germline V lookup: CDR1 SNHLY, CDR2 FYNNEI. This CDR3 has 12 amino acids. Written as DNA, the CDR3 is TGTGCCAGCAGTGTTCAGGGATACGAGCAGTACTTC. Amino acids: CASSVQGYEQYF.

CDR3 coding DNA: TGTGCCAGCAGTGGACAGCGGAACACTGAAGCTTTCTTT. It translates to CASSGQRNTEAFF. The chain recombines TRBV28 with TRBJ1-1, with D possibly TRBD1 on 6 matching bases. V shed 5 bases and J shed 1 base, with 8 bases lying between them. The CDR3 is 13 amino acids. CDR1 MDHEN and CDR2 SYDVKM come from the germline V gene.

V usage is TRBV2 and J usage is TRBJ2-5; no clear D gene. Germline V CDR1 and CDR2: SNHLY, FYNNEI. The CDR3 sequence is 12 residues long. The V and J ends lost 6 bases and 5 bases respectively, with 10 bases between them. CDR3 bases: TGTGCCAGCAGATGGGATGGCGAGACCCAGTACTTC. Translation gives CASRWDGETQYF.

V is TRBV7-2 and J is TRBJ1-3, with D possibly being TRBD1 (6 bases). The germline V gene encodes CDR1 SGHTA and CDR2 FQGNSA. This CDR3 region has 15 residues. The ends were cut back, 1 base at V and 4 bases at J, with 11 bases in the middle. CDR3 sequence: CASSLGGGLGNTIYF. CDR3 in DNA: TGTGCCAGCAGCTTAGGTGGGGGGCTCGGAAACACCATATATTTT.

The rearrangement links TRBV29-1 to TRBJ1-1, with TRBD1 as a possible D gene (6 bases). Germline CDR1 is SQVTM and CDR2 is ANQGSEA. This CDR3 contains 13 residues. The germline V and J ends were trimmed by 7 bases and 0 bases, with 12 bases remaining between them. The CDR3 here is CSARGVMNTEAFF. The CDR3 nucleotides read TGCAGCGCGAGGGGGGTGATGAACACTGAAGCTTTCTTT.

This chain connects TRBV28 to TRBJ1-4, with 12 bases identical to TRBD1. V was pared by 6 bases and J by 4 bases, with 6 bases of the junction left unmatched. This CDR3 region has 16 residues. Per germline, CDR1 MDHEN and CDR2 SYDVKM. The CDR3, as DNA: TGTGCCAGCAGGCCCGGGACAGGGGGCATTAATGAAAAACTGTTTTTT. Translation: CASRPGTGGINEKLFF.

The chain employs TRBV6-5 and TRBJ1-1, with D perhaps matching TRBD1 (5 bases). V was pared by 5 bases and J by 3 bases, with 16 bases between. The CDR3 has 15 residues. Germline CDR1 is MNHEY and CDR2 is SVGAGI. In DNA form, the CDR3 reads TGTGCCAGCAGTAGCCGTGGGGGTCGGGACACTGAAGCTTTCTTT. Its protein is CASSSRGGRDTEAFF.

This clone was seen just once. The chain couples TRBV19 to TRBJ1-5, with D possibly TRBD1 on 6 matching bases. V lost 9 bases and J 5 bases, leaving 11 bases between the germline ends. The germline gives CDR1 LNHDA, CDR2 SQIVND (reference sequence). The CDR3 loop spans 12 amino acids. The CDR3 protein is CASRDIYQPQHF. CDR3 sequence (DNA): TGTGCCAGCAGGGACATTTATCAGCCCCAGCATTTT.

The rearrangement uses TRBV6-6 and TRBJ2-1; TRBD2 agrees at 11 bases. V was pared by 7 bases and J by 12 bases, with 8 bases of the junction left unmatched. This CDR3 is built from 13 residues. Germline values: CDR1 MNHNY, CDR2 SVGAGI (reference sequence). Written as DNA, the CDR3 is TGTGCCAGCACCGGGACTAGCGGCTCGGCGCAGTTCTTC. Amino acids: CASTGTSGSAQFF.

This clone was observed a handful of times. J is TRBJ2-3 and V is TRBV2; TRBD2 might be the D (6 bases). V was shortened by 3 bases and J by 0 bases, with 16 bases between the two germline ends. Germline CDR1 and CDR2: SNHLY and FYNNEI. The length of the CDR3 is 17 residues. CDR3 nucleotides: TGTGCCAGCAGTGACCCAGATGCCGGGACTAGCACAGATACGCAGTATTTT. As protein: CASSDPDAGTSTDTQYF.

This clone came up once. This chain links TRBV7-2 with TRBJ2-7; D uncertain. Trimming removed 4 bases from V and 6 bases from J, with 7 bases in between. From germline, CDR1 is SGHTA and CDR2 FQGNSA. This CDR3 has 11 residues. CDR3 region: CASSSQIEQYF. As DNA, the CDR3 is TGTGCCAGCAGCTCGCAAATCGAGCAGTACTTC.

This chain links TRBV2 with TRBJ1-2, with D maybe TRBD1 (5 bases). CDR3 length: 13 residues. Trimming shortened V by 6 bases and J by 8 bases, and 16 bases separated the two germline ends. Germline V gives CDR1 SNHLY, CDR2 FYNNEI. The chain's CDR3 is CASSDGGRRGYTF. The CDR3 coding sequence is TGTGCCAGCAGCGATGGGGGTCGAAGAGGCTACACCTTC.

The chain couples TRBV5-4 to TRBJ1-3; 9 bases are a match to TRBD1. Trimming removed 3 bases from V and 3 bases from J; junction bases left unmatched: 4. CDR1 is SGHNT and CDR2 is YYREEE in the germline V gene (reference sequence). The CDR3 extends over 15 amino acids. The CDR3 loop reads CASSSTGGGGNTIYF. CDR3 in DNA: TGTGCCAGCAGCTCTACAGGGGGCGGTGGAAACACCATATATTTT.

The sample holds one count of this clone. The chain recombines TRBV18 with TRBJ2-2; D gene unclear. Germline V gene sequence: CDR1 KGHSH, CDR2 LQKENI. With 2 bases removed from V and 6 bases from J, the gap between germline ends came to 10 bases. The CDR3 is 14 amino acids. CDR3 region: CASSPIEAPGELFF. CDR3 in DNA: TGTGCCAGCTCACCAATAGAGGCACCCGGGGAGCTGTTTTTT.

The chain recombines TRBV11-1 with TRBJ2-1; a possible D gene is TRBD2 (6 bases). This CDR3 contains 16 residues. Germline loops: CDR1 SGHAT, CDR2 FQDESV (reference sequence). Trimming stripped 0 bases from V and 0 bases from J, with 9 bases between. The CDR3 DNA sequence: TGTGCCAGCAGCTTAGCGGGGGGTAGCTCCTACAATGAGCAGTTCTTC. Translation gives CASSLAGGSSYNEQFF.

The chain couples TRBV2 to TRBJ2-2; 10 bases fit TRBD2. V lost 4 bases and J lost 1; bases outside the gene matches: 3. The CDR3 is 16 residues long. CDR1 is SNHLY, CDR2 FYNNEI, per germline. The CDR3 reads CASSGGLAVNTGELFF. The CDR3 DNA follows: TGTGCCAGCAGTGGAGGACTAGCGGTGAACACCGGGGAGCTGTTTTTT.

V is TRBV10-3 and J is TRBJ1-2; possible D gene TRBD1, 5 bases. The V gene's germline CDR1 is ENHRY and CDR2 SYGVKD. The CDR3 is 12 residues long. Trimming removed 6 bases at V and 6 bases at J, with 11 bases between. The CDR3 region is CAIRKQDDGYTF. CDR3 coding DNA: TGTGCCATCAGGAAACAGGACGATGGCTACACCTTC.

This chain links TRBV5-1 with TRBJ1-2, with TRBD1 matching over 7 bases. Germline loops: CDR1 SGHRS, CDR2 YFSETQ. V shed 1 base and J 7 bases; nucleotides not matched to a gene: 7. The CDR3 covers 14 residues. The CDR3 coding sequence is TGCGCCAGCAGCTTGCAAGGGGGCGCCGGTGGCTACACCTTC. Amino acids: CASSLQGGAGGYTF.

This chain uses TRBV10-1 with TRBJ2-3; 8 bases match TRBD2. The length of the CDR3 is 13 residues. The V gene end was trimmed by 6 bases and the J gene end by 6 bases; junction bases not matched to a gene: 5. Germline V gives CDR1 WNHNN, CDR2 SYGVQD (reference sequence). CDR3: CASSPGTSDTQYF. The CDR3 bases are TGCGCCAGCAGCCCAGGGACTAGTGATACGCAGTATTTT.

This sequence joins TRBV18 and TRBJ1-3; D uncertain. V dropped 6 bases and J dropped 2 bases, with 5 bases sitting between them. Per germline, CDR1 KGHSH and CDR2 LQKENI. CDR3 length: 12 amino acids. CDR3 amino acids: CASSVPGNTIYF. The CDR3 coding sequence is TGTGCCAGCTCCGTACCTGGAAACACCATATATTTT.

The chain joins TRBV19 to TRBJ1-1; no firm D call. This CDR3 is built from 14 residues. Germline loops: CDR1 LNHDA, CDR2 SQIVND (reference sequence). V lost 0 bases and J 4 bases, leaving 9 bases between the germline ends. CDR3 region: CASSIDWASTEAFF. The CDR3 bases are TGTGCCAGTAGTATAGATTGGGCGAGCACTGAAGCTTTCTTT.

The chain is built from TRBV5-8 and TRBJ2-6, with D possibly TRBD1 on 5 matching bases. CDR1 and CDR2 (germline): SGHTS, YDEGEE. The CDR3 sequence is 18 residues long. The V end was cut by 0 bases, the J end by 0 bases, with 13 bases between. CDR3 coding DNA: TGTGCCAGCAGCTTGGCTTGGGGCAGTGACTCTGGGGCCAACGTCCTGACTTTC. It specifies CASSLAWGSDSGANVLTF.

The chain couples TRBV7-8 to TRBJ2-7, with D hard to call. Trimming took off 5 bases at V and 3 bases at J, with 5 bases between the two ends. This CDR3 spans 11 amino acids. The germline gives CDR1 SGHVS, CDR2 FQNEAQ. CDR3 coding DNA: TGTGCCAGCAGCGCTTTCTACGAGCAGTACTTC. This sequence encodes CASSAFYEQYF.

J is TRBJ2-1 and V is TRBV19, with 10 bases fitting TRBD2. Trimming took 10 bases from V and 3 from J; bases not matched to a gene: 18. The germline V gene has CDR1 LNHDA and CDR2 SQIVND (reference sequence). The CDR3 contains 18 residues. The CDR3, as DNA: TGTGCCACTAAGACCGAGACACATGGACTAGCGGTCTACAATGAGCAGTTCTTC. This translates into CATKTETHGLAVYNEQFF.

This clone appeared a few times. CDR3 amino acids: CASSQESLGNTIYF. CDR3 bases: TGCGCCAGCAGCCAAGAGTCACTTGGAAACACCATATATTTT. V usage is TRBV4-3 and J usage is TRBJ1-3; no definite D call. Per germline, CDR1 LGHNA and CDR2 YSLEER. V was trimmed by 0 bases and J by 3 bases, leaving 6 bases between them. The CDR3 runs to 14 residues.

This CDR3 reads CASRQREFFTDTQYF. In DNA, the CDR3 is TGTGCCAGTCGGCAGCGGGAGTTTTTCACAGATACGCAGTATTTT. This chain links TRBV19 with TRBJ2-3; 8 bases match TRBD2. The V gene end was trimmed by 8 bases and the J gene end by 2 bases; junction bases not matched to a gene: 9. Looked up from germline, CDR1 is LNHDA and CDR2 is SQIVND (reference sequence). The CDR3 runs to 15 residues.

This clone has a handful of counts. The chain is built from TRBV5-1 and TRBJ1-4, with a weak D call TRBD1 (5 bases). CDR3 length: 15 amino acids. Germline V gene sequence: CDR1 SGHRS, CDR2 YFSETQ. V lost 3 bases, J lost 8 bases, and 17 bases lay in between. The CDR3 sequence: CASSWGGAAGEKLFF. The CDR3 region has the DNA TGCGCCAGCAGCTGGGGCGGGGCTGCAGGGGAAAAACTGTTTTTT.

This rearrangement joins TRBV6-6 to TRBJ1-1; D gene ambiguous. The CDR3 is 15 residues long. Germline V gives CDR1 MNHNY, CDR2 SVGAGI (reference sequence). The ends were cut back, 4 bases at V and 4 bases at J, with 16 bases in the middle. The CDR3, as DNA: TGTGCCAGCAGTTTTGTGGTATCATCTGGCACTGAAGCTTTCTTT. This gives the protein CASSFVVSSGTEAFF.